The 22 T cell receptor beta chains listed next were all sequenced from one sample in a study of T cell responses to AZD1222 COVID-19 vaccine. Using immunoSEQ multiplex PCR, the repertoire was profiled, and TCRdb retains in-frame clones only, with some absent. This repertoire shows 120,000 to 150,000 clones, roughly 89% found once; its top ten account for 1.5% to 2%. Material: peripheral blood, obtained 28 days after the second AZD1222 dose. Source of these receptors: an adult who received the AZD1222 COVID-19 vaccine.

This clone has a handful of counts. This chain joins TRBV11-2 and TRBJ1-4; no definite D call. Germline V lookup: CDR1 SGHAT, CDR2 FQNNGV. The length of the CDR3 is 16 residues. V gave up 2 bases and J gave up 5 bases, with 15 bases separating them. The CDR3 here is CASSLRAARRNEKLFF. The CDR3 DNA sequence: TGTGCCAGCAGCTTAAGGGCCGCCAGGAGGAATGAAAAACTGTTTTTT.

The V and J genes are TRBV6-5 and TRBJ2-6, with D perhaps TRBD2 (5 bases). The CDR3 spans 14 residues. CDR1 and CDR2 (germline): MNHEY, SVGAGI. Deletions cut 4 bases from V and 2 bases from J, with 6 bases between. The CDR3 DNA sequence: TGTGCCAGCAGTTTCGGGGCTGGGGCCAACGTCCTGACTTTC. Amino acids: CASSFGAGANVLTF.

Written as DNA, the CDR3 is TGTGCCAGCAGTTCTACTGGGACAGGGAGTTATTATACGCAGTATTTT. This sequence encodes CASSSTGTGSYYTQYF. The chain recombines TRBV28 with TRBJ2-3; TRBD1 matches at 9 bases. CDR1 MDHEN and CDR2 SYDVKM come from the germline V gene. With 4 bases clipped from V and 7 bases from J, the junction kept 12 bases outside the gene matches. The length of the CDR3 is 16 residues.

The J gene is TRBJ1-1, the V gene TRBV19, with TRBD1 as a possible D gene (6 bases). The CDR3 runs to 14 residues. Germline lookup yields CDR1 LNHDA and CDR2 SQIVND (reference sequence). The V and J ends lost 6 bases and 2 bases respectively, with 13 bases between them. The DNA for the CDR3 is TGTGCCAGTAGACTCAGGGGAGAAAACACTGAAGCTTTCTTT. It codes for CASRLRGENTEAFF.

V usage is TRBV7-9 and J usage is TRBJ2-5; the D gene is possibly TRBD2 (5 bases). CDR1 and CDR2 (germline): SEHNR, FQNEAQ (reference sequence). V lost 5 bases and J 1 base, leaving 14 bases between the germline ends. CDR3 length: 15 residues. The DNA for the CDR3 is TGTGCCAGCAGCCCAGACGGGATTAGCCAAGAGACCCAGTACTTC. Translated, it gives CASSPDGISQETQYF. The variable domain in full, with the rest retrieved from reference TRBV7-9 and TRBJ2-5, is DTGVSQNPRHKITKRGQNVTFRCDPISEHNRLYWYRQTLGQGPEFLTYFQNEAQLEKSRLLSDRFSAERPKGSFSTLEIQRTEQGDSAMYLCASSPDGISQETQYFGPGTRLLVL.

V and J are TRBV6-5 and TRBJ1-1, with D hard to call. The length of the CDR3 is 11 residues. Trimming took 4 bases from V and 2 from J, leaving 2 bases between them. Germline V lookup: CDR1 MNHEY, CDR2 SVGAGI. This CDR3 is CASSSNTEAFF. As DNA, the CDR3 is TGTGCCAGCAGTTCCAACACTGAAGCTTTCTTT.

The V and J genes are TRBV11-3 and TRBJ2-1; D perhaps matches TRBD2 (6 bases). CDR1 and CDR2 (germline): SGHNT, YENEEA. V was trimmed by 2 bases and J by 3 bases, leaving 8 bases between them. The CDR3 length is 14 residues. The CDR3 loop is CASSLRGYYNEQFF. CDR3 DNA: TGTGCCAGCAGCTTACGGGGGTACTACAATGAGCAGTTCTTC.

The V and J genes are TRBV3-1 (or the pseudogene TRBV3-2) and TRBJ1-2; D remains unclear. Between the trimmed V and J ends, which lost 4 bases and 0 bases, there was a span of 15 bases. Per germline, CDR1 LGHDT and CDR2 YNNKEL (reference sequence). This CDR3 has 16 residues. This CDR3 reads CASSRPKGLTNYGYTF. CDR3 DNA: TGTGCCAGCAGCCGTCCCAAAGGCCTCACTAACTATGGCTACACCTTC.

The chain employs TRBV4-3 and TRBJ2-1, with D possibly called TRBD1 or TRBD2 (5 bases each). Germline V lookup: CDR1 LGHNA, CDR2 YSLEER. With 3 bases removed from V and 6 bases from J, the gap between germline ends came to 15 bases. The CDR3 contains 15 residues. The CDR3 here is CASSQTRDPPNEQFF. The CDR3 bases are TGCGCCAGCAGCCAGACCCGGGACCCCCCCAATGAGCAGTTCTTC.

This rearrangement joins TRBV6-1 to TRBJ1-2, with 8 bases lining up with TRBD1. Germline loops: CDR1 MNHNS, CDR2 SASEGT. There are 14 residues in the CDR3. The V gene end was trimmed by 0 bases and the J gene end by 5 bases; junction bases not matched to a gene: 2. In DNA, the CDR3 is TGTGCCAGCAGTGAAGCGACAGGGGTTTATGGCTACACCTTC. It yields the protein CASSEATGVYGYTF.

The chain uses TRBV6-5 and TRBJ1-5, with TRBD1 identical over 8 bases. The germline V gene encodes CDR1 MNHEY and CDR2 SVGAGI. V gave up 8 bases and J gave up 2 bases; unmatched junction bases: 5. The CDR3 totals 14 residues. In nucleotides, the CDR3 is TGTGCCAGCCGTAGGACAGGGCGCAATCAGCCCCAGCATTTT. It is translated as CASRRTGRNQPQHF.

The chain uses TRBV3-1 (or the pseudogene TRBV3-2) and TRBJ2-7; 7 bases are a match to TRBD2. The CDR3 consists of 15 residues. The junction had 7 bases not matched to a gene; V was cut back by 2 bases and J by 3 bases. CDR1 LGHDT and CDR2 YNNKEL come from the germline V gene (reference sequence). The CDR3 region is CASSQLQRGHYEQYF. Here the CDR3 DNA reads TGTGCCAGCAGCCAATTACAGCGGGGCCACTACGAGCAGTACTTC.

This clone has only one observation. The chain is built from TRBV28 and TRBJ1-3; D ambiguous. Trimming left V 2 bases short and J 4 bases short, with 3 bases between. The CDR3 is 12 residues long. Germline values: CDR1 MDHEN, CDR2 SYDVKM. This chain's CDR3 is CASSLPGNTIYF. The CDR3 region has the DNA TGTGCCAGCAGTTTACCGGGAAACACCATATATTTT.

This chain connects TRBV28 to TRBJ1-1, with a weak D call TRBD1 (6 bases). The CDR3 totals 13 residues. Germline CDR1 MDHEN, CDR2 SYDVKM. The V gene lost 5 bases and the J gene lost 1 base, with 8 bases spanning the gap. This CDR3 is CASSTGPNTEAFF. CDR3 nucleotides: TGTGCCAGCAGTACAGGGCCGAACACTGAAGCTTTCTTT.

This sequence joins TRBV2 and TRBJ2-7; D might be TRBD1 (6 bases). The CDR3 loop spans 13 amino acids. Trimming stripped 3 bases from V and 3 bases from J, with 9 bases between. Germline CDR1 reads SNHLY; CDR2 reads FYNNEI. The CDR3 coding sequence is TGTGCCAGCAGTGAGGACAGCTTCTACGAGCAGTACTTC. Translating it yields CASSEDSFYEQYF.

This sequence joins TRBV5-6 and TRBJ1-3; D unclear. Germline values: CDR1 SGHDT, CDR2 YYEEEE. The V end lost 1 base, the J end lost 0 bases, and 8 bases lay between the germline ends. The CDR3 totals 15 residues. The CDR3 coding sequence is TGTGCCAGCAGCTTGACCCGGCACTCTGGAAACACCATATATTTT. It yields the protein CASSLTRHSGNTIYF.

The J gene is TRBJ1-5, the V gene TRBV7-9; D gene ambiguous. Germline lookup yields CDR1 SEHNR and CDR2 FQNEAQ (reference sequence). This CDR3 has 12 amino acids. The ends were cut back, 1 base at V and 6 bases at J, with 4 bases in the middle. The DNA of the CDR3 is TGTGCCAGCAGCTTAGATGGTCAGCCCCAGCATTTT. Translating it yields CASSLDGQPQHF.

This chain connects TRBV9 to TRBJ1-2; weak D call: TRBD1 (6 bases). Per the germline V gene, CDR1 is SGDLS and CDR2 is YYNGEE. Trimming pared 3 bases from V and 4 bases from J, leaving 16 bases between. The CDR3 length is 15 residues. The CDR3 DNA reads as TGTGCCAGCAGCGCATCGTACAGGGAAATCTATGGCTACACCTTC. It specifies CASSASYREIYGYTF.

This chain joins TRBV12-3 or TRBV12-4 and TRBJ1-5, with no clear D. The CDR3 loop spans 13 amino acids. V lost 4 bases to trimming and J lost 7 bases, with 11 bases between them. The CDR3 region is CASSSESRQPQHF. In nucleotides, the CDR3 is TGTGCCAGCAGTTCCGAGTCGAGACAGCCCCAGCATTTT.

The chain couples TRBV11-1 to TRBJ1-3, with 8 bases lining up with TRBD1. The CDR3 length is 16 residues. V lost 4 bases to trimming and J lost 0 bases; unmatched junction nucleotides: 5. CDR1 and CDR2 (germline): SGHAT, FQDESV (reference sequence). The DNA of the CDR3 is TGTGCCAGCAGCTCGCGACAGGGGAACTCTGGAAACACCATATATTTT. Translating it yields CASSSRQGNSGNTIYF.

The chain couples TRBV5-6 to TRBJ1-2, with D perhaps TRBD1 (6 bases). CDR3 length: 16 amino acids. V was trimmed by 7 bases and J by 5 bases, leaving 24 bases between them. Germline V gene lookup returns CDR1 SGHDT and CDR2 YYEEEE. In DNA form, the CDR3 reads TGTGCCAGCCTCCCTCAGGGGAGAACCTCTTCTTATGGCTACACCTTC. Its translation: CASLPQGRTSSYGYTF.

This clone has only one observation. This chain joins TRBV11-3 and TRBJ2-5; 7 bases agree with TRBD1. The CDR3 spans 16 residues. Germline trimming cut 4 bases from V and 1 base from J; bases unmatched to any gene: 9. Germline CDR1 and CDR2: SGHNT and YENEEA. CDR3 region: CASSSSWDSSQETQYF. In DNA form, the CDR3 reads TGTGCCAGCAGCTCATCATGGGACAGTTCCCAAGAGACCCAGTACTTC.